Below, one T cell receptor (beta chain) is given with its context. Its antigen is still unknown. With 1 base removed from V and 8 bases from J, the gap between germline ends came to 9 bases. The CDR3 loop spans 13 amino acids. CDR1 and CDR2 (germline): SGHDT, YYEEEE. Every patient experienced relapse after autologous stem cell transplantation, and brentuximab vedotin exposure varied. Complete response, partial response or progressive disease was recorded as best response. The data were obtained in a study of PD-1 blockade in classical Hodgkin lymphoma. Findings and limits, study-wide: Significant TCR diversity gains by C4D1 occurred in CD4+ but not CD8+ cells. Why the repertoires differ is still unclear, perhaps disease activity or prior therapy.

The protocol was immunoSEQ multiplex PCR, while the TCRdb copy is restricted to in-frame clones and leaves out a portion. The repertoire has around 20,000 clones, approximately 70% of them found once; the top ten carry about 5.6%. The chain employs TRBV5-6 and TRBJ1-4; D call uncertain. The starting material was peripheral blood mononuclear cells (PBMCs), obtained at baseline. This clonotype originated in a human donor with classical Hodgkin lymphoma. In DNA form, the CDR3 reads TGTGCCAGCAGCTTGCCCACACACGAAAAACTGTTTTTT. Translated: CASSLPTHEKLFF.